Below, 26 T cell receptor beta chains from the same sample are listed, as sequenced in a study of graft-versus-host responses after intestinal transplantation. Their recognized antigens are unknown. Generated by immunoSEQ multiplex PCR, the TCRdb table keeps only in-frame clones and is missing some. The sample includes 100,000 to 120,000 clones, around 93% of them seen just once. The material was unstimulated CD8+ T cells sorted from spleen or lymph node cells, obtained before intestinal transplant. These receptors were collected from a human donor who received an intestinal transplant.

V usage is TRBV7-3 and J usage is TRBJ1-1; D remains ambiguous. Germline CDR1 SGHTA, CDR2 FQGTGA. The CDR3 has 16 residues. V lost 5 bases to trimming and J lost 3 bases, with 19 bases between them. The chain's CDR3 is CASSRTPTRLDTEAFF. CDR3 in DNA: TGTGCCAGCAGCCGGACCCCGACACGATTGGACACTGAAGCTTTCTTT.

The chain employs TRBV5-6 and TRBJ1-5; no definite D call. The CDR3 is 12 residues long. Trimming stripped 2 bases from V and 4 bases from J, with 4 bases between. Germline CDR1 is SGHDT and CDR2 is YYEEEE. The chain's CDR3 is CASSLSNQPQHF. CDR3 bases: TGTGCCAGCAGCTTATCAAATCAGCCCCAGCATTTT.

V is TRBV5-1 and J is TRBJ2-2, with D perhaps matching TRBD2 (6 bases). V was cut by 0 bases and J by 1 base, with 10 bases left in between. Germline V gene sequence: CDR1 SGHRS, CDR2 YFSETQ. The CDR3 has 16 residues. The CDR3 nucleotides read TGCGCCAGCAGCTTGGGTTCGCGGGAGAACACCGGGGAGCTGTTTTTT. Translation: CASSLGSRENTGELFF. The full variable domain, in which reference TRBV5-1 and TRBJ2-2 provide the parts outside the CDR3, is KAGVTQTPRYLIKTRGQQVTLSCSPISGHRSVSWYQQTPGQGLQFLFEYFSETQRNKGNFPGRFSGRQFSNSRSEMNVSTLELGDSALYLCASSLGSRENTGELFFGEGSRLTVL.

This chain connects TRBV4-1 to TRBJ2-2; D might be TRBD1 (5 bases). Germline values: CDR1 MGHRA, CDR2 YSYEKL. This CDR3 has 13 amino acids. Trimming took off 6 bases at V and 4 bases at J, with 9 bases between the two ends. CDR3 DNA sequence: TGCGCCAGCAGGGTGGGGCTCACCGGGGAGCTGTTTTTT. Amino acid sequence: CASRVGLTGELFF.

The rearrangement uses TRBV27 and TRBJ1-2, with D perhaps TRBD1 (6 bases). Germline V gene sequence: CDR1 MNHEY, CDR2 SMNVEV (reference sequence). V lost 6 bases, J lost 4 bases, and 21 bases lay in between. The CDR3 runs 16 residues. CDR3 coding DNA: TGTGCCAGCAGGGGACATAGAGAGACAGGCCTCTATGGCTACACCTTC. It specifies CASRGHRETGLYGYTF.

The CDR3 protein is CASSQDRGWDEQFF. DNA for the CDR3: TGTGCCAGTAGCCAAGACAGGGGTTGGGATGAGCAGTTCTTC. The gene calls are TRBV19 and TRBJ2-1; 8 bases line up with TRBD1. Per germline, CDR1 LNHDA and CDR2 SQIVND (reference sequence). The CDR3 totals 14 residues. V dropped 6 bases and J dropped 8; count of bases not matched to a gene: 9.

The V gene is TRBV7-6, the J gene TRBJ1-2; D remains unclear. Looked up from germline, CDR1 is SGHVS and CDR2 is FNYEAQ. Trimming cost V 1 base and J 4 bases, with 7 bases left between them. This CDR3 spans 13 amino acids. As DNA, the CDR3 is TGTGCCAGCAGCTTAGAGGACGGCTATGGCTACACCTTC. Its protein product is CASSLEDGYGYTF.

The V call is TRBV5-1, the J call TRBJ1-3; D gene uncertain. The germline V gene encodes CDR1 SGHRS and CDR2 YFSETQ. The CDR3 has 14 amino acids. The V end was cut by 5 bases, the J end by 0 bases, with 9 bases between. In DNA form, the CDR3 reads TGCGCCAGCAGACCGCAGAGCTCTGGAAACACCATATATTTT. Amino acid sequence: CASRPQSSGNTIYF.

The chain couples TRBV2 to TRBJ2-3; TRBD1 matches 7 bases. Germline CDR1 and CDR2: SNHLY and FYNNEI. V dropped 7 bases and J dropped 2; count of bases not matched to a gene: 18. The CDR3 runs to 18 residues. CDR3 DNA sequence: TGTGCCAGCACCTTTTCTCCCCATACAGGGGACCCCACAGATACGCAGTATTTT. Protein product: CASTFSPHTGDPTDTQYF.

This clone appeared once. The chain joins TRBV21-1 to TRBJ2-7; the table calls TRBD2, which could not be checked here. TRBV21-1 counts as a pseudogene. The CDR3 has 16 amino acids. The CDR3 protein is CASSKDVARSSYEQYF. CDR3 coding DNA: TGTGCCAGCAGCAAAGACGTAGCACGGAGCTCCTACGAGCAGTACTTC.

The chain carries TRBV15 and TRBJ2-7; TRBD2 agrees at 7 bases. Trimming cost V 6 bases and J 2 bases; bases outside gene matches: 4. This CDR3 contains 13 residues. Germline CDR1 is LNHNV and CDR2 is YYDKDF (reference sequence). CDR3 sequence reads: CATRGEGPYEQYF. CDR3 DNA sequence: TGTGCCACCAGAGGGGAGGGTCCCTACGAGCAGTACTTC.

The V gene is TRBV25-1, the J gene TRBJ2-5; D gene unclear. Germline V lookup: CDR1 MGHDK, CDR2 SYGVNS. Trimming pared 8 bases from V and 3 bases from J, leaving 19 bases between. The CDR3 covers 15 residues. CDR3 in DNA: TGTGCCAGCTTGGCACACGGCCGTTTAGAAGAGACCCAGTACTTC. This translates into CASLAHGRLEETQYF.

The V gene is TRBV4-1, the J gene TRBJ2-7; 8 nucleotides line up with TRBD1. Germline V CDR1 and CDR2: MGHRA, YSYEKL. After removal of 4 bases from V and 0 bases from J, the junction contained 8 bases not matched to a gene. This CDR3 comprises 16 residues. The CDR3 coding sequence is TGCGCCAGCAGCCTCACACGGGGACAGGTCTCCTACGAGCAGTACTTC. Encoded protein: CASSLTRGQVSYEQYF.

The chain links TRBV11-1 to TRBJ1-1, with D possibly matching TRBD1 (5 bases). The CDR3 extends over 17 amino acids. CDR1 SGHAT and CDR2 FQDESV come from the germline V gene (reference sequence). Trimming cost V 1 base and J 6 bases, with 21 bases left between them. CDR3 region: CASSLERQGSFVSEAFF. Written as DNA, the CDR3 is TGTGCCAGCAGCTTAGAGAGGCAGGGAAGCTTTGTCTCTGAAGCTTTCTTT.

The rearrangement links TRBV6-1 to TRBJ1-1; 8 nucleotides line up with TRBD1. CDR3 size: 14 residues. V shed 3 bases, J shed 7 bases, and the junction held 7 bases outside the gene matches. Per the germline V gene, CDR1 is MNHNS and CDR2 is SASEGT. In DNA form, the CDR3 reads TGTGCCAGCAGTGACAGGGGGCGGTTGTTTGAAGCTTTCTTT. This translates into CASSDRGRLFEAFF.

This chain links TRBV10-3 with TRBJ2-3, with TRBD2 matching 11 bases. Germline lookup yields CDR1 ENHRY and CDR2 SYGVKD. The CDR3 contains 17 residues. J was trimmed by 0 bases and V by 3 bases; bases with no gene match: 5. The CDR3 region is CAISDASGRPSTDTQYF. The DNA of the CDR3 is TGTGCCATCAGTGACGCTAGCGGGAGGCCTAGCACAGATACGCAGTATTTT.

V gene TRBV7-9 combines with J gene TRBJ2-5; D gene ambiguous. The germline V gene encodes CDR1 SEHNR and CDR2 FQNEAQ (reference sequence). The CDR3 runs 15 residues. V was cut by 5 bases and J by 4 bases, with 17 bases left in between. The CDR3: CASSPPDRRAETQYF. The CDR3 nucleotides are TGTGCCAGCAGCCCGCCGGACCGTCGAGCAGAGACCCAGTACTTC.

The chain is built from TRBV7-6 and TRBJ1-1, with D possibly matching TRBD1 (6 bases). This CDR3 spans 14 amino acids. The germline V and J ends were trimmed by 4 bases and 1 base, with 10 bases remaining between them. Germline V lookup: CDR1 SGHVS, CDR2 FNYEAQ. This chain's CDR3 is CASSSTGQNTEAFF. The CDR3 nucleotides read TGTGCCAGCAGCTCTACGGGACAGAACACTGAAGCTTTCTTT.

The gene calls are TRBV6-5 and TRBJ1-5; no reliable D call. This CDR3 spans 14 amino acids. V was clipped by 3 bases and J by 6 bases, with 12 bases between them. Germline CDR1 reads MNHEY; CDR2 reads SVGAGI. CDR3 amino acids: CASSYGPLGQPQHF. The CDR3 coding sequence is TGTGCCAGCAGTTATGGCCCGCTGGGTCAGCCCCAGCATTTT.

CDR3 sequence: CASSSNRGEQYF. DNA of the CDR3: TGCGCCAGCAGCTCCAACAGGGGTGAGCAGTACTTC. The J gene is TRBJ2-7, the V gene TRBV4-1, with 7 bases fitting TRBD1. Trimming cost V 5 bases and J 7 bases; bases outside gene matches: 5. The CDR3 extends over 12 amino acids. Looked up from germline, CDR1 is MGHRA and CDR2 is YSYEKL.

In its sample, this clone was seen once. The chain links TRBV27 to TRBJ1-5; 9 bases match TRBD1. Per the germline V gene, CDR1 is MNHEY and CDR2 is SMNVEV (reference sequence). The V and J ends lost 6 bases and 3 bases, in that order; junction bases with no gene match: 3. The CDR3 covers 14 residues. CDR3 sequence reads: CASSRDRVNQPQHF. The CDR3 DNA is TGTGCCAGCAGCCGGGACAGGGTCAATCAGCCCCAGCATTTT.

This clone has a single count. The rearrangement uses TRBV29-1 and TRBJ2-1; D might be TRBD1 (5 bases). There are 15 residues in the CDR3. Trimming took off 8 bases at V and 0 bases at J, with 17 bases between the two ends. Germline V lookup: CDR1 SQVTM, CDR2 ANQGSEA. The CDR3 DNA sequence: TGCAGCCTGCAGGGCGATGGCCCCTCCTACAATGAGCAGTTCTTC. Translation: CSLQGDGPSYNEQFF.

The chain couples TRBV5-1 to TRBJ1-1; TRBD1 might be the D (5 bases). The CDR3 covers 13 residues. Trimming took 4 bases from V and 5 from J, leaving 12 bases between them. CDR1 is SGHRS, CDR2 YFSETQ, per germline. CDR3 bases: TGCGCCAGCAGCCAAGGTGGGGGGACTGAAGCTTTCTTT. This codes for CASSQGGGTEAFF.

This clone was found once. J is TRBJ2-3 and V is TRBV27; 7 bases align to TRBD2. CDR3 size: 16 residues. V was pared by 5 bases and J by 3 bases, with 11 bases of the junction left unmatched. CDR1 and CDR2 (germline): MNHEY, SMNVEV (reference sequence). The CDR3 spells CASSPLAEGVTDTQYF. Written as DNA, the CDR3 is TGTGCCAGCAGTCCGCTAGCGGAAGGGGTTACAGATACGCAGTATTTT.

V usage is TRBV6-6 and J usage is TRBJ1-1; TRBD1 matches 7 bases. Germline values: CDR1 MNHNY, CDR2 SVGAGI (reference sequence). Trimming at V came to 6 bases and at J to 3 bases, leaving 4 bases not matched to a gene. This CDR3 spans 13 amino acids. The CDR3 sequence is CASSSDRDTEAFF. The CDR3 DNA reads as TGTGCCAGCAGCAGTGACAGGGACACTGAAGCTTTCTTT.

The J gene is TRBJ2-7, the V gene TRBV11-1; TRBD1 might be the D (5 bases). The germline gives CDR1 SGHAT, CDR2 FQDESV (reference sequence). This CDR3 contains 12 residues. The V gene lost 5 bases and the J gene lost 10 bases, with 15 bases spanning the gap. For the CDR3, the DNA is TGTGCCAGCAGCCTCTCCAGGGATTCTCAGTACTTC. Its protein product is CASSLSRDSQYF.